This section outlines one T cell receptor (beta chain) sequence together with its context. Antigen specificity is unknown. The data were produced by immunoSEQ multiplex PCR, yet TCRdb's version contains in-frame clones alone and is incomplete. Altogether 10,000 to 15,000 clones are present, 65% to 80% being singletons, with the ten largest covering about 34%. The data originate from a study of OX40 agonist ivuxolimab in advanced cancers. Study observations and caveats: Within 6 weeks, CD4+ and CD8+ blood T cells expanded clonally at 0.1 to 3.0 mg/kg. Several nonresponders also turned out to have low normalized T-cell clonal expansion. In the expanded peripheral T cells, antigen specificity was never determined.

The sample here was CD4+ or CD8+ T cells sorted from blood, taken in a trial of the OX40 agonist ivuxolimab. This TCR derives from an adult with an advanced solid tumor such as melanoma, head and neck, liver or kidney cancer.

CDR3 in DNA: TGTGCCAGCAGCCAGCTAGCGGAGGAAGAGACCCAGTACTTC. Protein sequence: CASSQLAEEETQYF. This rearrangement joins TRBV4-2 to TRBJ2-5; 7 bases align to TRBD2. This CDR3 is built from 14 residues. The germline V gene has CDR1 LGHNA and CDR2 YNFKEQ. V lost 3 bases, J lost 3 bases, and 4 bases stayed unmatched.